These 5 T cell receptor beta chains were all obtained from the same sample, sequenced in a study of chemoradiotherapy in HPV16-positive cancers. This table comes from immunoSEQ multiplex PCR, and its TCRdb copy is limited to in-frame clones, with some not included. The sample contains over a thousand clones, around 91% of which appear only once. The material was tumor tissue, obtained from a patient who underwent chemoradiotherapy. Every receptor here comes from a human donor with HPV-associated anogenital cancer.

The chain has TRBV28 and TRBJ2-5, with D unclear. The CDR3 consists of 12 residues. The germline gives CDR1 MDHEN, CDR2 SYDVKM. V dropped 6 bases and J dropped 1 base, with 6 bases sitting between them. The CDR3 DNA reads TGTGCCAGCAGCAATCCCCAAGAGACCCAGTACTTC. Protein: CASSNPQETQYF.

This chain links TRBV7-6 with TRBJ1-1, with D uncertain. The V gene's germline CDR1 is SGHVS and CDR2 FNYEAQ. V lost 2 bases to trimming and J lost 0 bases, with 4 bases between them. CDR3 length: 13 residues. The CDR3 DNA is TGTGCCAGCAGCTTAAGGATGAACACTGAAGCTTTCTTT. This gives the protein CASSLRMNTEAFF. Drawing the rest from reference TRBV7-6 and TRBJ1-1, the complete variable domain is GAGVSQSPRYKVTKRGQDVALRCDPISGHVSLYWYRQALGQGPEFLTYFNYEAQQDKSGLPNDRFSAERPEGSISTLTIQRTEQRDSAMYRCASSLRMNTEAFFGQGTRLTVV.

DNA of the CDR3: TGTGCCAGCAGTGTTAAAAGCACCGGGGAGCTGTTTTTT. Translation gives CASSVKSTGELFF. This chain joins TRBV2 and TRBJ2-2, with D hard to call. V gave up 4 bases and J gave up 4 bases, with 7 bases separating them. CDR1 is SNHLY and CDR2 is FYNNEI in the germline V gene. The CDR3 runs to 13 residues.

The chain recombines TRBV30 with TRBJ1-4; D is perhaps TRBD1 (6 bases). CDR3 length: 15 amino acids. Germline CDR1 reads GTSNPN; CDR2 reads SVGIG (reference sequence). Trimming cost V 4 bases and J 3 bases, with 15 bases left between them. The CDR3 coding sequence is TGTGCCTGGACCCTTTTCGGACAGCCTAATGAAAAACTGTTTTTT. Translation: CAWTLFGQPNEKLFF.

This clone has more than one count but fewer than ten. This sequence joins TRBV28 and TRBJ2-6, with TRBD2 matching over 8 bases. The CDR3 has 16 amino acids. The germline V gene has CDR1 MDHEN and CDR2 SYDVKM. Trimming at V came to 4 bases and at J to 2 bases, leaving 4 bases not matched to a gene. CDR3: CASSSPGRAGANVLTF. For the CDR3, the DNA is TGTGCCAGCAGTTCCCCCGGGAGGGCTGGGGCCAACGTCCTGACTTTC. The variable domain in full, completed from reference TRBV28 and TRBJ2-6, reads DVKVTQSSRYLVKRTGEKVFLECVQDMDHENMFWYRQDPGLGLRLIYFSYDVKMKEKGDIPEGYSVSREKKERFSLILESASTNQTSMYLCASSSPGRAGANVLTFGAGSRLTVL.